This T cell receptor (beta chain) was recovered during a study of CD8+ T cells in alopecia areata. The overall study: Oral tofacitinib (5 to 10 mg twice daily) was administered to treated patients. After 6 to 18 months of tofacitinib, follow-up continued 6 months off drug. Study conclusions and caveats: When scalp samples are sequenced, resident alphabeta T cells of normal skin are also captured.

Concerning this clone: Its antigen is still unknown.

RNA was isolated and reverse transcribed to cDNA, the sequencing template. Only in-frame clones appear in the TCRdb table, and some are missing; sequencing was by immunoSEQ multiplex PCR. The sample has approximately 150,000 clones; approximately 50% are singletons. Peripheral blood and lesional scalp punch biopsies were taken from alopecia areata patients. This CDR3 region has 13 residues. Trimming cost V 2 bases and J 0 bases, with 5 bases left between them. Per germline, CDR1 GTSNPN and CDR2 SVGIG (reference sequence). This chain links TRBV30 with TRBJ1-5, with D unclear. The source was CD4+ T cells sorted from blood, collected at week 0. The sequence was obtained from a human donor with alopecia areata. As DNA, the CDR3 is TGTGCCTGGAGTCATAGTAGCAATCAGCCCCAGCATTTT. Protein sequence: CAWSHSSNQPQHF.